The source of this T cell receptor beta chain is a study of B cell selection in AIRE deficiency. A remark on this clone: Its target is unknown.

Regarding the study as a whole: Healthy Tconv contained roughly two fifths of shared healthy Treg sequences; only TCRbeta sequenced.

Authors' analysis steps: Treg pools: about 6x10^4 distinct patient, approximately 8.8x10^4 donor TCRbeta sequences. Libraries were prepared by immunoSEQ multiplex PCR; TCRdb keeps only in-frame clonotypes and omits some of them. V, J and clone size derive from that table, while D and trimming were established from the DNA sequence. The profile shows 20,000 to 30,000 clones, 80% to 95% of them singletons. Sorted regulatory T cells were CD4-positive, CD25-high and CD127-low or negative. This CDR3 has 15 residues. Losses at the gene ends were 5 bases for V and 1 base for J; bases not matched to a gene: 5. Germline-derived CDR1 and CDR2 are LNHDA and SQIVND (reference sequence).

The sequenced material came from CD4+CD25+ Tregs sorted from PBMCs. The chain carries TRBV19 and TRBJ2-1, with 7 bases fitting TRBD1. The sequence came from a human donor in good health. The CDR3 sequence is CASSFRQGSYNEQFF. The DNA of the CDR3 is TGTGCCAGTAGTTTTAGACAGGGTTCCTACAATGAGCAGTTCTTC.